The clone carrying this T cell receptor (beta chain) was observed many times. Its specificity is unknown. These data come from a study of T-cell reconstitution after alpha-beta-depleted transplantation in children. Preparation of the TCRbeta library was carried out with unique molecular identifiers. Each CDR3 protein is one row after TCRdb ran MiXCR on the PCR reads. Among 600,000 to 700,000 distinct CDR3 sequences listed, 13% were seen once. Whole-study results and caveats: In patients about two months after transplant, alpha-beta T cells reportedly arose from several hundred expanded graft clones.

The input for sequencing was PBMCs, taken before TCRalphabeta/CD19-depleted stem cell transplant. This TCR was recovered from a girl aged 2-15 years with congenital amegakaryocytic thrombocytopenia, due to receive a stem cell transplant.

The DNA of the CDR3 is TGCAGTGTTCGGACTAGCGGGGACAATGAGCAGTTCTTC. Translated: CSVRTSGDNEQFF. V is TRBV20-1 and J is TRBJ2-1, with TRBD2 matching over 12 bases. V lost 7 bases and J lost 5; bases outside the gene matches: 3. The germline gives CDR1 DFQATT, CDR2 SNEGSKA (reference sequence). The CDR3 extends over 13 amino acids.